This entry lists 24 T cell receptor beta chains sequenced from one sample in a study of shared clonotypes between healthy human individuals. Assay used: immunoSEQ multiplex PCR; TCRdb lists only in-frame clones, some missing. The top ten hold 0.39% of the sample, which has roughly 2.2 million clones, 90% to 95% seen once. Material: naive CD4+ T cells from PBMCs. Subset described: CD45RA+ positively selected. These receptors all come from a man aged 18 to 29 in good health. Some clones in this sample may be carry-over from other donors' samples.

The rearrangement uses TRBV28 and TRBJ2-1; TRBD2 matches 8 bases. Trimming at V came to 7 bases and at J to 4 bases, leaving 12 bases not matched to a gene. CDR1 and CDR2 (germline): MDHEN, SYDVKM. The CDR3 has 16 residues. The CDR3 reads CASKASAGGSYNEQFF. The CDR3 DNA follows: TGTGCCAGCAAGGCGTCTGCGGGAGGTTCTTACAATGAGCAGTTCTTC.

The chain links TRBV2 to TRBJ1-5; no clear D. Germline V CDR1 and CDR2: SNHLY, FYNNEI. This CDR3 comprises 12 residues. The V end lost 5 bases, the J end lost 4 bases, and 6 bases lay between the germline ends. The CDR3 here is CASSYLNQPQHF. DNA for the CDR3: TGTGCCAGCAGTTACCTAAATCAGCCCCAGCATTTT.

The chain links TRBV4-3 to TRBJ1-4; TRBD1 might be the D (5 bases). Looked up from germline, CDR1 is LGHNA and CDR2 is YSLEER. The CDR3 totals 15 residues. Trimming took off 4 bases at V and 0 bases at J, with 9 bases between the two ends. The CDR3 sequence: CASSLETATNEKLFF. CDR3 DNA: TGCGCCAGCAGCCTTGAGACAGCAACTAATGAAAAACTGTTTTTT.

The chain is built from TRBV7-9 and TRBJ2-3; 7 nucleotides line up with TRBD2. Germline CDR1 and CDR2: SEHNR and FQNEAQ (reference sequence). V was pared by 5 bases and J by 1 base, with 9 bases of the junction left unmatched. The CDR3 runs to 16 residues. The CDR3 DNA follows: TGTGCCAGCAGCCCGGGGCAGCGGGACCGCACAGATACGCAGTATTTT. Translation: CASSPGQRDRTDTQYF.

This clone was counted a few times. V and J are TRBV6-1 and TRBJ1-1; no reliable D call. V gave up 6 bases and J gave up 7 bases, with 18 bases separating them. CDR3 length: 14 amino acids. Germline V gene lookup returns CDR1 MNHNS and CDR2 SASEGT. In nucleotides, the CDR3 is TGTGCCAGCAGCCTGGGAAGGGAGTACGGTGAAGCTTTCTTT. Its translation: CASSLGREYGEAFF.

The chain uses TRBV6-6 and TRBJ1-5, with TRBD1 as a possible D gene (5 bases). The CDR3 runs to 15 residues. Between the trimmed V and J ends, which lost 6 bases and 5 bases, there was a span of 17 bases. From germline, CDR1 is MNHNY and CDR2 SVGAGI (reference sequence). Written as DNA, the CDR3 is TGTGCCAGCAGCCATGAGGGACTAAAATATCAGCCCCAGCATTTT. Translation: CASSHEGLKYQPQHF.

The chain has TRBV5-1 and TRBJ2-3, with 8 bases aligning to TRBD2. This CDR3 region has 15 residues. V gave up 5 bases and J gave up 1 base; unmatched junction bases: 6. CDR1 SGHRS and CDR2 YFSETQ come from the germline V gene. CDR3 in DNA: TGCGCCAGCAGACCTATGACTAGCGGCACAGATACGCAGTATTTT. It translates to CASRPMTSGTDTQYF. Based on the CDR3 plus reference TRBV5-1 and TRBJ2-3, the full variable domain is KAGVTQTPRYLIKTRGQQVTLSCSPISGHRSVSWYQQTPGQGLQFLFEYFSETQRNKGNFPGRFSGRQFSNSRSEMNVSTLELGDSALYLCASRPMTSGTDTQYFGPGTRLTVL.

With regard to this clone: Other DNA sequences from this sample encode an identical CDR3 as well. The chain has TRBV28 and TRBJ2-7; D gene ambiguous. This CDR3 is 13 amino acids long. In germline, CDR1 is MDHEN, CDR2 SYDVKM. V gave up 6 bases and J gave up 3 bases, with 12 bases separating them. CDR3 amino acids: CASSSGQSYEQYF. CDR3 DNA: TGTGCCAGCAGCTCCGGGCAGAGCTACGAGCAGTACTTC.

V and J are TRBV9 and TRBJ1-3; 7 positions agree with TRBD1. The length of the CDR3 is 15 residues. V gave up 0 bases and J gave up 4 bases; unmatched junction bases: 4. CDR1 SGDLS and CDR2 YYNGEE come from the germline V gene. The CDR3: CASSVAPGQGNTIYF. In nucleotides, the CDR3 is TGTGCCAGCAGCGTAGCCCCGGGACAGGGAAACACCATATATTTT.

The chain combines TRBV5-1 with TRBJ2-3, with D possibly being TRBD1 or TRBD2 (7 bases each). There are 18 residues in the CDR3. CDR1 is SGHRS, CDR2 YFSETQ, per germline. Trimming removed 4 bases at V and 1 base at J, with 22 bases between. In nucleotides, the CDR3 is TGCGCCAGCAGCAGTGGGACAGCCGGGACTACCCGCACAGATACGCAGTATTTT. Translation: CASSSGTAGTTRTDTQYF.

This rearrangement joins TRBV19 to TRBJ2-7, with D perhaps being TRBD1 or TRBD2 (5 bases each). CDR3 length: 14 residues. Deletions cut 4 bases from V and 6 bases from J, with 16 bases between. Germline CDR1 is LNHDA and CDR2 is SQIVND (reference sequence). The CDR3 sequence is CASSTRGRLGEQYF. CDR3 nucleotide sequence: TGTGCCAGTAGTACTCGGGGCCGACTCGGCGAGCAGTACTTC.

This clone was seen only once. The chain combines TRBV10-1 with TRBJ2-5, with TRBD2 identical over 14 bases. The CDR3 length is 19 residues. Germline V lookup: CDR1 WNHNN, CDR2 SYGVQD (reference sequence). J gave up 5 bases and V 0 bases, and 11 bases lay outside the gene matches. The CDR3 DNA is TGCGCCAGCAGTGAGTCGAGAATGACTAGCGGGAGGGCCTTGGAGACCCAGTACTTC. Translating it yields CASSESRMTSGRALETQYF.

In this sample, this clone turned up once. CDR3 loop: CASSQALQGQNSPLHF. The CDR3 DNA sequence: TGCGCCAGCAGCCAAGCTTTGCAGGGACAGAATTCACCCCTCCACTTT. The rearrangement uses TRBV4-3 and TRBJ1-6; 7 bases align to TRBD1. V lost 1 base to trimming and J lost 7 bases; unmatched junction nucleotides: 7. The CDR3 extends over 16 amino acids. Germline assignment: CDR1 LGHNA and CDR2 YSLEER.

V and J are TRBV29-1 and TRBJ1-1, with 8 bases aligning to TRBD1. The trim removed 6 bases at V and 1 base at J, leaving 7 bases unmatched. CDR3 length equals 14 residues. Germline V gene lookup returns CDR1 SQVTM and CDR2 ANQGSEA. CDR3 protein: CSVDDTGGNTEAFF. The DNA of the CDR3 is TGCAGCGTGGATGATACAGGGGGGAACACTGAAGCTTTCTTT.

This clone was observed once. This chain uses TRBV6-6 with TRBJ2-2; D is possibly TRBD1 or TRBD2 (5 bases each). The germline V gene encodes CDR1 MNHNY and CDR2 SVGAGI (reference sequence). CDR3 length: 14 residues. V was cut by 3 bases and J by 5 bases, with 10 bases left in between. CDR3 region: CASSYRDGTGELFF. CDR3 nucleotides: TGTGCCAGCAGTTATAGGGACGGTACCGGGGAGCTGTTTTTT.

The chain combines TRBV5-1 with TRBJ2-7; TRBD1 aligns across 7 bases. The CDR3 has 15 residues. With 3 bases clipped from V and 2 bases from J, the junction kept 8 bases outside the gene matches. Germline lookup yields CDR1 SGHRS and CDR2 YFSETQ. CDR3 sequence: CASSSGQAHTYEQYF. CDR3 coding DNA: TGCGCCAGCAGCTCTGGACAGGCACATACCTACGAGCAGTACTTC.

V and J are TRBV10-3 and TRBJ1-5; D gene unclear. This CDR3 contains 12 residues. CDR1 and CDR2 (germline): ENHRY, SYGVKD. The V gene lost 2 bases and the J gene lost 5 bases, with 4 bases spanning the gap. Written as DNA, the CDR3 is TGTGCCATCAGTGAGACGGATCAGCCCCAGCATTTT. Translating gives CAISETDQPQHF.

The gene calls are TRBV5-1 and TRBJ1-1, with 8 bases fitting TRBD1. CDR3 length equals 14 residues. J gave up 5 bases and V 4 bases, and 7 bases lay outside the gene matches. The germline gives CDR1 SGHRS, CDR2 YFSETQ. The CDR3 region is CASSLTTGVTEAFF. CDR3 nucleotides: TGCGCCAGCAGCCTGACGACAGGGGTAACTGAAGCTTTCTTT.

V usage is TRBV7-9 and J usage is TRBJ2-5; 9 bases line up with TRBD2. The CDR3 has 15 amino acids. Germline V gene sequence: CDR1 SEHNR, CDR2 FQNEAQ (reference sequence). Trimming cost V 1 base and J 3 bases; bases outside gene matches: 3. CDR3 sequence reads: CASSLGASGKETQYF. In DNA, the CDR3 is TGTGCCAGCAGCTTAGGTGCTAGCGGGAAAGAGACCCAGTACTTC.

This chain's CDR3 is CASSTQPLRGNQPQHF. In nucleotides, the CDR3 is TGTGCCAGTAGTACTCAACCCCTTCGAGGCAATCAGCCCCAGCATTTT. This chain uses TRBV19 with TRBJ1-5; D remains unclear. Trimming shortened V by 4 bases and J by 2 bases, and 15 bases separated the two germline ends. This CDR3 has 16 residues. CDR1 and CDR2 (germline): LNHDA, SQIVND (reference sequence).

This sequence joins TRBV11-2 and TRBJ2-2; 9 nucleotides line up with TRBD1. The junction had 11 bases not matched to a gene; V was cut back by 4 bases and J by 5 bases. CDR1 and CDR2 from the germline V gene are SGHAT and FQNNGV. The CDR3 is 17 amino acids. CDR3 bases: TGTGCCAGCAGCTCGGCGTACGGGACAGGGCGGACCGGGGAGCTGTTTTTT. Translated, it gives CASSSAYGTGRTGELFF.

The chain joins TRBV18 to TRBJ2-3; 8 bases fit TRBD1. The V gene's germline CDR1 is KGHSH and CDR2 LQKENI. The ends lost 8 bases at V and 2 bases at J; junction bases unmatched: 6. The CDR3 covers 14 residues. CDR3 in DNA: TGTGCCAGCCTTTCGGGACAGGACACAGATACGCAGTATTTT. This gives the protein CASLSGQDTDTQYF.

The V gene is TRBV27, the J gene TRBJ1-2; the match to TRBD1 covers 11 bases. The CDR3 length is 15 residues. J was trimmed by 4 bases and V by 3 bases; bases with no gene match: 4. Germline V gives CDR1 MNHEY, CDR2 SMNVEV (reference sequence). The CDR3 sequence: CASSFGQGATYGYTF. The CDR3 DNA follows: TGTGCCAGCAGTTTTGGACAGGGGGCAACCTATGGCTACACCTTC.

This clone appeared a single time. The chain couples TRBV5-6 to TRBJ2-5; D is uncertain. The CDR3 loop spans 12 amino acids. The V gene lost 1 base and the J gene lost 3 bases, with 4 bases spanning the gap. CDR1 SGHDT and CDR2 YYEEEE come from the germline V gene. The CDR3 here is CASSLTEETQYF. The CDR3 DNA follows: TGTGCCAGCAGCTTGACAGAAGAGACCCAGTACTTC.